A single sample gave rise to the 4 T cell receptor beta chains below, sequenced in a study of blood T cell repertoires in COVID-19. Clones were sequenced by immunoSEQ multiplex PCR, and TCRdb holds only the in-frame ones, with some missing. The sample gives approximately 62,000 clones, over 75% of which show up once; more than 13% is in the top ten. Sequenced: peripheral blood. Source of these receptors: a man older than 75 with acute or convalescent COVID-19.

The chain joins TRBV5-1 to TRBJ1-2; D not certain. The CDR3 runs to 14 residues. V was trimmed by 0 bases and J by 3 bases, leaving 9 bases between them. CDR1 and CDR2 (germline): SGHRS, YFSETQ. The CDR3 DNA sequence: TGCGCCAGCAGCTTGGCAACTTCGGACTATGGCTACACCTTC. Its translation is CASSLATSDYGYTF.

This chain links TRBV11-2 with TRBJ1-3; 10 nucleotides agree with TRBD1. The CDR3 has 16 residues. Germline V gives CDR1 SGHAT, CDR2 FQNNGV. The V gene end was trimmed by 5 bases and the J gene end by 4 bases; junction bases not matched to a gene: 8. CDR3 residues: CASSPDRGPGGNTIYF. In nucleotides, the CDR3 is TGTGCCAGCAGCCCAGACAGGGGGCCGGGGGGAAACACCATATATTTT.

The CDR3 is CASSLGQKIYEQYF. The CDR3 DNA follows: TGTGCCAGCAGCTTAGGACAGAAAATCTACGAGCAGTACTTC. The chain links TRBV11-2 to TRBJ2-7, with D tentatively TRBD1 (5 bases). Trimming cost V 1 base and J 3 bases, with 10 bases left between them. CDR1 and CDR2 from the germline V gene are SGHAT and FQNNGV. The length of the CDR3 is 14 residues.

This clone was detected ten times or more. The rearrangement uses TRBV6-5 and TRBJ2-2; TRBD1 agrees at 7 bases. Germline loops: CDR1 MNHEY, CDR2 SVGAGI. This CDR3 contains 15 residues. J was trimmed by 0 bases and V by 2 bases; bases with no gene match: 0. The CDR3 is CASSYDRANTGELFF. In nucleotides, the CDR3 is TGTGCCAGCAGTTACGACAGGGCGAACACCGGGGAGCTGTTTTTT.